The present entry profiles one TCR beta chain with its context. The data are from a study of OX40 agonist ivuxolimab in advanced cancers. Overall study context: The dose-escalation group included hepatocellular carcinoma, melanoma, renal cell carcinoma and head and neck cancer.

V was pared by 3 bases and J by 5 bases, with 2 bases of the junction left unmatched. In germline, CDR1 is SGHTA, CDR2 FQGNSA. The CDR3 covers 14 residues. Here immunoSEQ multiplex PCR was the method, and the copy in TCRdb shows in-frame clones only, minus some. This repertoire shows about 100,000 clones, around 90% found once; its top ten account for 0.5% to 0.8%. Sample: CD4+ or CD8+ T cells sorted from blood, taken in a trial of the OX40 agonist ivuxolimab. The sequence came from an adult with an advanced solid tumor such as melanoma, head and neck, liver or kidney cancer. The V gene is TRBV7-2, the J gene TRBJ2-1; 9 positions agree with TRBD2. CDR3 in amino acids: CASSFVAGDNEQFF. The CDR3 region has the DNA TGTGCCAGCAGCTTTGTAGCGGGGGACAATGAGCAGTTCTTC.